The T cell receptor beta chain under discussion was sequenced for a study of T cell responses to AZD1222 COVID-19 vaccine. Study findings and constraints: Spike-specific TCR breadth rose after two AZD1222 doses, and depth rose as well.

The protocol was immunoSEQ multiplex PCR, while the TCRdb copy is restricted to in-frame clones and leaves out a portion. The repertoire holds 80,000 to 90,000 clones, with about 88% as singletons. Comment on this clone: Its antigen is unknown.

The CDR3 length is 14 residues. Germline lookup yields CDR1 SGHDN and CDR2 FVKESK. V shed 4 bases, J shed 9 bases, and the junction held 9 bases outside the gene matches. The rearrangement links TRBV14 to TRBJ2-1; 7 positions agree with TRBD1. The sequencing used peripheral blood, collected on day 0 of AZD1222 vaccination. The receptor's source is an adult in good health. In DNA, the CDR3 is TGTGCCAGCAGCCCCCGGACAGGTCGTGGTGAGCAGTTCTTC. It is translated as CASSPRTGRGEQFF.